The rows below give T cell receptor beta chains drawn from one sample of a study of T-cell memory formation after mild COVID-19. In TCRdb, the 5' RACE reads were re-called with MiXCR into one record per CDR3 protein. The sample contains around 340,000 distinct CDR3 sequences, under 25% of which appear only once. The specimen was PBMCs or a T cell subset sorted from them (not recorded which). These receptors were collected from an adult woman who had mild COVID-19 (a few samples of this study predate the infection). Cell type and time point are not known. Each CDR3 is given with its conserved first and last residue. Fields, in order: V gene, clone size, D gene, J gene, CDR3 protein, CDR3 DNA. D genes are given only for firm matches. Part of the rows lack a size; the others show once, few, many or a class for expanded clones.

>TRBV10-3|few|NA|TRBJ2-3
CATAQGADTQYF
TGTGCCACCGCCCAGGGAGCGGATACGCAGTATTTT
>TRBV19|NA|NA|TRBJ2-7
CASSVPGKAAEYEQYF
TGTGCCAGTAGCGTCCCAGGGAAGGCAGCAGAGTACGAGCAGTACTTC
>TRBV10-3|NA|NA|TRBJ1-4
CAISESETNEKLFF
TGTGCCATCAGTGAGTCGGAGACTAATGAAAAACTGTTTTTT
>TRBV28|many|NA|TRBJ2-3
CASSLGGASTDTQYF
TGTGCCAGCAGTTTAGGCGGGGCCAGCACAGATACGCAGTATTTT
>TRBV7-2|few|NA|TRBJ2-5
CASSSLGGGYGTQYF
TGTGCCAGCAGCTCCCTGGGAGGGGGTTATGGGACCCAGTACTTC
>TRBV6-2/TRBV6-3|few|TRBD1|TRBJ2-2
CASSYPRDRDTGELFF
TGTGCCAGCAGTTACCCCCGGGACAGGGACACCGGGGAGCTGTTTTTT
>TRBV7-9|NA|TRBD2|TRBJ2-4
CASSLGLAEPNIQYF
TGTGCCAGCAGCTTGGGACTAGCGGAACCAAACATTCAGTACTTC
>TRBV29-1|NA|TRBD1|TRBJ1-2
CSKTPRGTGFNYGYTF
TGCAGCAAAACCCCTCGAGGGACAGGGTTTAACTATGGCTACACCTTC
>TRBV24-1|few|TRBD1|TRBJ2-3
CATSDPGQGPYF
TGTGCCACCAGTGACCCGGGACAGGGTCCGTATTTT
>TRBV20-1|NA|TRBD2|TRBJ2-1
CSARGSSSGTSGRSSYNEQFF
TGCAGTGCTAGAGGATCCTCCTCCGGGACTAGCGGGAGAAGCTCCTACAATGAGCAGTTCTTC
>TRBV3-1|NA|NA|TRBJ1-1
CASSAANTEAFF
TGTGCCAGCAGCGCAGCTAACACTGAAGCTTTCTTT
>TRBV7-6|NA|TRBD1|TRBJ2-5
CASSSQPGQETQYF
TGTGCCAGCAGCTCGCAGCCGGGACAGGAGACCCAGTACTTC
>TRBV12-3/TRBV12-4|NA|TRBD1|TRBJ2-7
CASSVWTGSYEQYF
TGTGCCAGCAGTGTATGGACAGGGTCCTACGAGCAGTACTTC
>TRBV7-9|NA|NA|TRBJ2-3
CASSLGPSPTDTQYF
TGTGCCAGCAGCTTAGGTCCCAGTCCGACAGATACGCAGTATTTT
>TRBV2|NA|TRBD2|TRBJ2-1
CASRAGGSYNEQFF
TGTGCCAGCAGAGCGGGGGGCTCTTACAATGAGCAGTTCTTC
>TRBV21-1|many|NA|TRBJ2-5
CASSKGDPGLAEQETQYF
TGTGCCAGCAGCAAAGGGGACCCGGGGCTAGCGGAACAAGAGACCCAGTACTTC
>TRBV7-3|NA|NA|TRBJ2-4
CASSLTSDLNIQYF
TGTGCCAGCAGCTTAACGAGCGATCTAAACATTCAGTACTTC
>TRBV4-2|NA|NA|TRBJ1-5
CASSQERGSPQHF
TGTGCCAGCAGCCAAGAAAGGGGATCGCCCCAGCATTTT
>TRBV6-2/TRBV6-3|NA|TRBD2|TRBJ2-3
CASSEVGLAGDTDTQYF
TGTGCCAGCAGTGAGGTGGGACTAGCGGGAGACACAGATACGCAGTATTTT
>TRBV5-1|many|TRBD1|TRBJ2-7
CASSPAGTGMASSYEQYF
TGCGCCAGCAGCCCAGCCGGGACAGGGATGGCGAGCTCCTACGAGCAGTACTTC
>TRBV12-3/TRBV12-4|few|NA|TRBJ2-1
CASSLGGGAVNEQFF
TGTGCCAGCAGTTTAGGAGGGGGGGCTGTCAATGAGCAGTTCTTC
>TRBV12-3/TRBV12-4|few|NA|TRBJ1-2
CASSFTGYTF
TGTGCCAGCAGTTTTACTGGCTACACCTTC
>TRBV7-6|many|TRBD2|TRBJ2-1
CASSSSSGSSYNEQFF
TGTGCCAGCAGCTCCTCTAGCGGGAGCTCCTACAATGAGCAGTTCTTC
>TRBV24-1|few|TRBD2|TRBJ2-2
CATRARERSGELFF
TGTGCCACCAGAGCGCGGGAGAGGTCCGGGGAGCTGTTTTTT
>TRBV5-1|few|TRBD1|TRBJ2-4
CASNPGTVARAKNIQYF
TGCGCCAGCAACCCTGGGACAGTAGCTAGAGCCAAAAACATTCAGTACTTC
>TRBV11-2|NA|TRBD1|TRBJ1-1
CASSTTGGMNTEAFF
TGTGCCAGCAGCACTACAGGGGGTATGAACACTGAAGCTTTCTTT
>TRBV12-3/TRBV12-4|NA|TRBD1|TRBJ1-1
CASSMDRANTEAFF
TGTGCCAGCAGTATGGACAGGGCGAACACTGAAGCTTTCTTT
>TRBV4-2|NA|TRBD2|TRBJ2-5
CASSPPTSGPSETQYF
TGTGCCAGCAGCCCCCCCACTAGCGGCCCTTCGGAGACCCAGTACTTC
>TRBV20-1|few|TRBD2|TRBJ2-2
CSARDPSGNTGELFF
TGCAGTGCTAGAGATCCTAGCGGGAACACCGGGGAGCTGTTTTTT
>TRBV4-1|NA|TRBD1|TRBJ2-5
CASSPGQSETQYF
TGCGCCAGCAGCCCGGGACAGTCTGAGACCCAGTACTTC
>TRBV29-1|few|NA|TRBJ2-3
CSVRGGKNTDTQYF
TGCAGCGTCAGGGGGGGAAAGAACACAGATACGCAGTATTTT
>TRBV29-1|NA|TRBD1|TRBJ1-1
CSVNRGFGAFF
TGCAGCGTGAACAGGGGTTTTGGAGCTTTCTTT
>TRBV7-8|NA|NA|TRBJ2-2
CASSAIGPGTPFSGELFF
TGTGCCAGCAGCGCCATAGGCCCCGGGACTCCCTTTAGCGGGGAGCTGTTTTTT
>TRBV9|few|TRBD2|TRBJ2-3
CASSADPGRTDTQYF
TGTGCCAGCAGCGCCGATCCCGGGAGGACAGATACGCAGTATTTT
>TRBV20-1|NA|TRBD1|TRBJ2-7
CSARDVDRLSYEQYF
TGCAGTGCGAGAGATGTGGACAGGTTGTCCTACGAGCAGTACTTC
>TRBV11-3|NA|TRBD2|TRBJ2-1
CASSLEGGKFF
TGTGCCAGCAGCTTAGAGGGAGGGAAGTTCTTC
>TRBV3-1|NA|TRBD1|TRBJ2-5
CASSPPTGAETQYF
TGTGCCAGCAGCCCCCCGACAGGGGCGGAGACCCAGTACTTC
>TRBV20-1|few|NA|TRBJ2-7
CSARDYRQYEQYF
TGCAGTGCCCGCGACTACAGGCAGTACGAGCAGTACTTC
>TRBV29-1|few|NA|TRBJ2-1
CSVEGSPNPRNEQFF
TGCAGCGTTGAAGGCAGCCCAAACCCGCGCAATGAGCAGTTCTTC
>TRBV2|few|NA|TRBJ2-3
CASSRPGGTDTQYF
TGTGCCAGCAGCCGCCCAGGGGGCACAGATACGCAGTATTTT